This T cell receptor beta chain was obtained from a study of PD-1 blockade in classical Hodgkin lymphoma. Whole-study results and caveats: Complete responders matched newly diagnosed patients in baseline diversity.

Regarding time point: cycle 4 day 1 (C4D1), after less than 7 weeks of nivolumab. Exposure to brentuximab vedotin varied, and each patient had relapsed following autologous stem cell transplantation. A word on this clone: Its antigen is as yet unknown.

Data came from immunoSEQ multiplex PCR; TCRdb stores just in-frame clones and leaves some out. The repertoire has nearly 25,000 clones, less than 75% of them found once; the top ten carry about 27%. The sequences come from peripheral blood mononuclear cells (PBMCs), collected before the fourth cycle of nivolumab. This TCR was sampled from a human donor with classical Hodgkin lymphoma.

In nucleotides, the CDR3 is TGTGCCAGCCGGGTTGGCAGTTCTATATACGAGCAGTACTTC. Its translation is CASRVGSSIYEQYF. The chain links TRBV21-1 to TRBJ2-7; the table's D call TRBD2 went unverified against the DNA. TRBV21-1 is deemed a pseudogene. The CDR3 length is 14 residues.